These 11 T cell receptor beta chains share one sample of origin, sequenced in a study of blood T cells in healthy people across ages. Together with a sample-barcoded 5' primer, a J-beta primer mix was included in a second PCR lasting 7 to 11 cycles. TCRdb passed the 5' RACE reads through MiXCR, listing each CDR3 protein once. The sample consists of about 1.8 million distinct CDR3 sequences, 40% to 55% of them appearing once. Sequencing was performed on blood. The receptors shown here come from a woman aged 40 to 50 in good health.

The CDR3 DNA is TGTGCCAGAAGCTTGGACGTCAGGAGTAGCCACGAGCAGTACTTC. Encoded protein: CARSLDVRSSHEQYF. The chain recombines TRBV5-3 with TRBJ2-5, with no clear D. TRBJ2-7 matches the DNA end more closely, so the J call is doubtful. Being an ORF, TRBV5-3 has a function that is uncertain. This CDR3 has 15 residues.

The V gene is TRBV7-2, the J gene TRBJ2-5; 11 bases align to TRBD2. CDR3 length: 13 residues. The V gene end was trimmed by 7 bases and the J gene end by 3 bases; junction bases not matched to a gene: 1. In germline, CDR1 is SGHTA, CDR2 FQGNSA. The CDR3 DNA is TGTGCCAGCACTAGCGGGGGGAAAGAGACCCAGTACTTC. This gives the protein CASTSGGKETQYF.

This clonotype was counted only a few times. The chain couples TRBV12-3 or TRBV12-4 to TRBJ2-3, with TRBD2 matching over 8 bases. V lost 2 bases and J lost 6; bases outside the gene matches: 13. The CDR3 sequence is 17 residues long. The CDR3, as DNA: TGTGCCAGCAGTTTAATAGCCCCCCGGGGGGGCCCGGATACGCAGTATTTT. The encoded protein is CASSLIAPRGGPDTQYF.

The gene calls are TRBV28 and TRBJ2-2; no reliable D call. The CDR3 is made up of 13 amino acids. Germline values: CDR1 MDHEN, CDR2 SYDVKM. Trimming left V 9 bases short and J 1 base short, with 9 bases between. The CDR3 region is CASRWGNTGELFF. CDR3 sequence (DNA): TGTGCCAGTAGATGGGGGAACACCGGGGAGCTGTTTTTT.

The sample holds a few counts of this clonotype. The gene calls are TRBV7-2 and TRBJ2-4; D remains unclear. The V gene's germline CDR1 is SGHTA and CDR2 FQGNSA. The CDR3 is 12 residues long. Trimming shortened V by 0 bases and J by 13 bases, and 10 bases separated the two germline ends. The CDR3 sequence: CASSLATFGQYF. The DNA of the CDR3 is TGTGCCAGCAGCTTAGCGACTTTCGGGCAGTACTTC.

This clonotype has just one count. This rearrangement joins TRBV7-9 to TRBJ1-5; D gene uncertain. Germline assignment: CDR1 SEHNR and CDR2 FQNEAQ (reference sequence). V lost 1 base and J lost 4, with 8 bases in between. CDR3 size: 14 residues. CDR3 residues: CASSLEQPNQPQHF. The DNA of the CDR3 is TGTGCCAGCAGCTTAGAACAGCCTAATCAGCCCCAGCATTTT.

The chain combines TRBV4-1 with TRBJ2-7; tentatively, D is TRBD1 (5 bases). TRBJ2-5 explains the end of the DNA better; the J call may be wrong. Germline V gives CDR1 MGHRA, CDR2 YSYEKL. The CDR3 is 14 residues long. The CDR3 nucleotides are TGCGCCAGCAGCCAAGATCAGCAGGGAAGGACCCAGTACTTC. Its protein product is CASSQDQQGRTQYF.

The V gene is TRBV7-2, the J gene TRBJ2-3; possible D gene TRBD2, 5 bases. The CDR3 has 14 amino acids. The germline gives CDR1 SGHTA, CDR2 FQGNSA. V lost 3 bases to trimming and J lost 5 bases, with 12 bases between them. CDR3 DNA: TGTGCCAGCAGCTTGGGAGCGAACGAAGATACGCAGTATTTT. Protein: CASSLGANEDTQYF.

This clonotype turned up a few times. The rearrangement links TRBV7-9 to TRBJ1-2, with 7 bases matching TRBD1. In germline, CDR1 is SEHNR, CDR2 FQNEAQ (reference sequence). This CDR3 region has 15 residues. Trimming at V came to 4 bases and at J to 3 bases, leaving 8 bases not matched to a gene. The CDR3 is CASSSNRDRDYGYTF. The CDR3 nucleotides read TGTGCCAGCAGCTCTAACCGGGACAGAGACTATGGCTACACCTTC. Using reference TRBV7-9 and TRBJ1-2 for the parts outside the CDR3, the full variable domain is DTGVSQNPRHKITKRGQNVTFRCDPISEHNRLYWYRQTLGQGPEFLTYFQNEAQLEKSRLLSDRFSAERPKGSFSTLEIQRTEQGDSAMYLCASSSNRDRDYGYTFGSGTRLTVV.

The chain links TRBV28 to TRBJ2-7; D is uncertain. Germline lookup yields CDR1 MDHEN and CDR2 SYDVKM. This CDR3 comprises 15 residues. V lost 3 bases and J 0 bases, leaving 12 bases between the germline ends. CDR3 protein: CASSLETFSSYEQYF. Written as DNA, the CDR3 is TGTGCCAGCAGTTTGGAGACTTTTAGCTCCTACGAGCAGTACTTC.

This chain uses TRBV4-3 with TRBJ2-5; 10 positions agree with TRBD1. The CDR3 spans 16 residues. The germline gives CDR1 LGHNA, CDR2 YSLEER. After removal of 3 bases from V and 5 bases from J, the junction contained 9 bases not matched to a gene. The CDR3 sequence is CASSQNAGQGYETQYF. The CDR3 DNA is TGCGCCAGCAGCCAGAACGCGGGACAGGGGTACGAGACCCAGTACTTC.